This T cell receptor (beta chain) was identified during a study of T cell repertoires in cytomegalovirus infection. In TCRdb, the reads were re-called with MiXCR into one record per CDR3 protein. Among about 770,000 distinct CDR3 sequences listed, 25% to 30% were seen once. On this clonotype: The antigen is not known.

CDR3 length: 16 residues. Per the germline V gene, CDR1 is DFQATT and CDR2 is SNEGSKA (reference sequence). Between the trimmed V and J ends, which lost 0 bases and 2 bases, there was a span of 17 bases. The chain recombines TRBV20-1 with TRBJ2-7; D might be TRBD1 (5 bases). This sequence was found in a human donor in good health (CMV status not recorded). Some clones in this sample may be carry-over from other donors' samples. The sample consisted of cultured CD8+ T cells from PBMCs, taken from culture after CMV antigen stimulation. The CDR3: CSARDAKDTSPYEQYF. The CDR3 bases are TGCAGTGCTAGAGATGCGAAGGACACCTCTCCCTACGAGCAGTACTTC.